These 5 T cell receptor beta chains originate from one sample sequenced in a study of shared clonotypes between healthy human individuals. Some clones are missing from TCRdb's copy, which holds only in-frame ones; the method was immunoSEQ multiplex PCR. The sample lists about 820,000 clones, over 90% occurring once. Naive CD8 cells, CD45RO-negative and positively selected for CCR7, excluded terminally differentiated effector memory CD45RA+ cells. The sequencing input was naive CD8+ T cells sorted from blood. These receptors were obtained from a young man in good health.

This clone appeared once. This chain links TRBV9 with TRBJ2-7, with TRBD1 identical over 8 bases. The V segment lost 4 bases and the J segment 0 bases; nucleotides outside the gene matches: 6. In germline, CDR1 is SGDLS, CDR2 YYNGEE. CDR3 length equals 15 residues. The CDR3 bases are TGTGCCAGCAGCCGGGGACAGGCTGTCTCCTACGAGCAGTACTTC. Amino acids: CASSRGQAVSYEQYF.

The rearrangement uses TRBV7-9 and TRBJ1-1, with D perhaps TRBD1 (5 bases). Germline V gene data show CDR1 as SEHNR and CDR2 as FQNEAQ (reference sequence). Trimming left V 0 bases short and J 4 bases short, with 9 bases between. The CDR3 is 14 amino acids. This CDR3 reads CASSLAIGGTEAFF. CDR3 sequence (DNA): TGTGCCAGCAGCTTAGCGATTGGGGGCACTGAAGCTTTCTTT. The variable domain in full, with the rest retrieved from reference TRBV7-9 and TRBJ1-1, is DTGVSQNPRHKITKRGQNVTFRCDPISEHNRLYWYRQTLGQGPEFLTYFQNEAQLEKSRLLSDRFSAERPKGSFSTLEIQRTEQGDSAMYLCASSLAIGGTEAFFGQGTRLTVV.

The V call is TRBV2, the J call TRBJ2-7; no clear D. Per germline, CDR1 SNHLY and CDR2 FYNNEI. The CDR3 spans 12 residues. Trimming cost V 7 bases and J 2 bases, with 9 bases left between them. CDR3 in DNA: TGTGCCAGCAAGGTACAGACCTACGAGCAGTACTTC. This encodes CASKVQTYEQYF.

The V and J genes are TRBV7-3 and TRBJ2-3; possible D gene TRBD2, 6 bases. The V end was cut by 5 bases, the J end by 1 base, with 13 bases between. This CDR3 contains 15 residues. In germline, CDR1 is SGHTA, CDR2 FQGTGA. CDR3 amino acids: CASSTGDLGTDTQYF. In DNA form, the CDR3 reads TGTGCCAGCAGCACGGGGGATCTTGGCACAGATACGCAGTATTTT.

The rearrangement joins TRBV4-1 to TRBJ2-3, with 14 positions matching TRBD2. The CDR3 contains 19 residues. Looked up from germline, CDR1 is MGHRA and CDR2 is YSYEKL. The ends lost 0 bases at V and 4 bases at J; junction bases unmatched: 9. The DNA for the CDR3 is TGCGCCAGCAGCCAAGAATCCCAGGGACTAGCGGGAGTCCCAGATACGCAGTATTTT. Residues: CASSQESQGLAGVPDTQYF.